There are a few counts of the clone carrying this TCR beta chain. Here immunoSEQ multiplex PCR was the method, and the copy in TCRdb shows in-frame clones only, minus some. The sample holds some 13,000 clones, roughly 73% seen once. This specimen belongs to a study of tumour-infiltrating T cells in Burkitt lymphoma. Across the whole study: Overall and progression-free survival were predicted by productive clonality.

The CDR3 runs to 10 residues. CDR1 is DFQATT and CDR2 is SNEGSKA in the germline V gene (reference sequence). V was trimmed by 5 bases and J by 5 bases, leaving 6 bases between them. The receptor's source is a human donor with diffuse large B-cell lymphoma. The sample consisted of tumor tissue. V gene TRBV20-1 combines with J gene TRBJ2-5; no clear D. The CDR3, as DNA: TGCAGTGCTGAGGTGGAGACCCAGTACTTC. Protein: CSAEVETQYF.